This paragraph covers one T cell receptor (beta chain) sequence. This clone occurred a few times. Its antigen has not been determined. Per-nucleotide qualities are absent, and no much larger clonotype sits a single base away. Library construction relied on the immunoSEQ multiplex PCR assay. TCR beta CDR3 sequencing was performed on DNA from the cultured, isolated CD4+ T cells. The source study handled its data this way. Non-productive TCR sequences were discarded, and reads were trimmed to the CDR3 region, with only CDR3s of 7 or more amino acids retained. Antigen-specific clonotypes were identified with the MANAFEST web app by comparing expansion in peptide wells against reference cultures. To be called positive, a clone needed expansion at FDR<0.05 compared with the reference and with all other wells, an odds ratio greater than 5, and a frequency greater than 0.1% in two replicate wells. A clonotype was called cross-reactive if it was significantly expanded both in SARS-CoV-2 spike wells and in at least one common cold coronavirus spike condition. Using the stringdist R package, CDR3 similarity was measured by Levenshtein distance, and unrooted trees were constructed with ape in R 3.6.1. In TCRdb, the immuneACCESS table is reduced to in-frame sequences with V and J assigned. These tables do not hold every clone; where another copy was compared, an unresolved V gene accounts for under half, and the others remain unexplained. For V, J and clone size, that table is used; D and trimming come from the DNA. The sample includes fewer than 85,000 clones, with roughly 79% observed a single time. The ten largest account for about 0.86% of the sample.

The sample is drawn from a study of vaccination effects on CD4 cells after COVID-19 (dated by TCRdb to between 2021 and 2024). In terms of the full investigation: Across the study, the median time from the second dose to post-vaccine sampling was 72 days (range 14 to 241). The study compared SARS-CoV-2 spike-specific CD4+ TCR repertoires before and after mRNA vaccination in COVID-19 convalescent patients and infection-naive vaccine recipients. The full study included over 8 COVID-19 convalescent patients and several SARS-CoV-2-naive healthy vaccine recipients. Cultures from other donors in the study were sequenced with the Oncomine TCR Beta short-read assay on an Illumina iSeq 100.

The ViraFEST assay stimulated PBMC with viral peptide pools and then used TCR sequencing to identify antigen-specific CD4+ T cell clonotypes by expansion. After around 10 days of culture, CD4+ T cells were isolated with the EasySep CD4+ T cell isolation kit. Participants received two doses of either the BNT162b2 or the mRNA-1273 mRNA SARS-CoV-2 vaccine. Healthy vaccine recipients had no prior SARS-CoV-2 infection, confirmed by negative nucleocapsid antibodies before and after vaccination. Around 2 million PBMC per well were cultured in IMDM with roughly 5% human AB serum, 8 to 10 IU/ml IL-2 and gentamicin, plus 10 ug/ml peptides. On days 3 and 7, half of the culture medium was replaced with fresh IL-2-containing medium. Unless noted otherwise, every peptide stimulation condition was cultured in triplicate wells. PBMC were separated from whole blood using Ficoll-Paque Plus gradient centrifugation and were then either cryopreserved at -140C or used fresh. The spike proteins of SARS-CoV-2 and of the common cold coronaviruses HCoV-NL63, HCoV-OC43 and HCoV-229E were spanned by overlapping peptide pools. The QIAamp micro DNA kit was used to extract genomic DNA from the cultured CD4+ T cells.

Here is what the overall study found, with its caveats: Only a small number of convalescent patients were included, and no early post-infection timepoints were available, which limited the study. Clones induced by infection and clones induced by vaccination both contracted markedly at late timepoints after vaccination, which fits with T cell responses waning over time. In healthy vaccine recipients, vaccine-induced clones were almost all SARS-CoV-2 mono-reactive, with only 1 of 255 cross-reactive with common cold coronaviruses.

The germline V gene yields KGHSH for CDR1 and LQKENI for CDR2. The CDR3 spans 16 residues, from the cysteine through the phenylalanine. Only CDR3 DNA remains: 48 bases, in frame from the first base. Trimming removed 4 bases from V and 3 bases from J; the gene matches leave 8 bases unexplained. This sequence was found in a human donor who received a COVID-19 vaccine. The material sequenced was CD4+ T cells from PBMCs cultured with HCoV-OC43 spike peptides, taken after COVID-19 vaccination. This sample's cell subset or site label indicates: HCoV-OC43 spike overlapping peptide pool stimulation. The chain joins TRBV18 to TRBJ1-3, with 8 bases matching TRBD1. The CDR3 loop reads CASSRDRTLSGNTIYF. The DNA sequence follows: TGTGCCAGCTCACGGGACAGGACTCTAAGTGGAAACACCATATATTTT.